This TCR beta chain was sequenced in a study of cytomegalovirus exposure and HLA in healthy donors. Study-level background: Earlier, roughly 180 million T cells were analyzed, and approximately 110 million unique TCR beta sequences were found among them.

Study-wide points: Investigators reported 150 to 200 TCR beta chains as tied to cytomegalovirus. A link between a missense DCLRE1C variant and TCR beta V- and J-gene trimming emerged from a later analysis. Common viral pathogens seemed to be connected with several of the most significant clusters, according to a later analysis.

About this clone itself: Its cognate antigen is unknown.

The CDR3 runs to 13 residues. Germline-derived CDR1 and CDR2 are SGHNT and YYREEE (reference sequence). The V gene lost 4 bases and the J gene lost 1 base, with 8 bases spanning the gap. Vbeta (60) and Jbeta (13) primers were used in the PCR. Sequencing was performed with immunoSEQ multiplex PCR; in TCRdb, only in-frame clones are kept and a portion is missing. Of about 140,000 clones in the sample, approximately 70% were seen once. The genes are TRBV5-4 and TRBJ1-1; no firm D call. The sequenced sample was PBMCs. The source is a woman in her 30s in good health and CMV-seronegative. CDR3 protein: CASSPYGNTEAFF. The CDR3, as DNA: TGTGCCAGCAGCCCCTACGGGAACACTGAAGCTTTCTTT.